The TCR beta chain described here comes from a study of T cell changes during pregnancy in multiple sclerosis. Profiling relied on immunoSEQ multiplex PCR, and the TCRdb table lists in-frame clones only, not all of them. The repertoire holds approximately 130,000 clones, with about 95% as singletons. The CDR3 contains 15 residues. Trimming pared 1 base from V and 3 bases from J, leaving 11 bases between. The germline V gene encodes CDR1 SNHLY and CDR2 FYNNEI. The input for sequencing was peripheral blood, taken after pregnancy. The chain is built from TRBV2 and TRBJ2-3; possible D gene TRBD2, 6 bases. The sequence was collected from a female donor with multiple sclerosis, enrolled in a pregnancy study. Here the CDR3 reads CASSEGPGATDTQYF. DNA of the CDR3: TGTGCCAGCAGTGAAGGGCCGGGAGCGACAGATACGCAGTATTTT.